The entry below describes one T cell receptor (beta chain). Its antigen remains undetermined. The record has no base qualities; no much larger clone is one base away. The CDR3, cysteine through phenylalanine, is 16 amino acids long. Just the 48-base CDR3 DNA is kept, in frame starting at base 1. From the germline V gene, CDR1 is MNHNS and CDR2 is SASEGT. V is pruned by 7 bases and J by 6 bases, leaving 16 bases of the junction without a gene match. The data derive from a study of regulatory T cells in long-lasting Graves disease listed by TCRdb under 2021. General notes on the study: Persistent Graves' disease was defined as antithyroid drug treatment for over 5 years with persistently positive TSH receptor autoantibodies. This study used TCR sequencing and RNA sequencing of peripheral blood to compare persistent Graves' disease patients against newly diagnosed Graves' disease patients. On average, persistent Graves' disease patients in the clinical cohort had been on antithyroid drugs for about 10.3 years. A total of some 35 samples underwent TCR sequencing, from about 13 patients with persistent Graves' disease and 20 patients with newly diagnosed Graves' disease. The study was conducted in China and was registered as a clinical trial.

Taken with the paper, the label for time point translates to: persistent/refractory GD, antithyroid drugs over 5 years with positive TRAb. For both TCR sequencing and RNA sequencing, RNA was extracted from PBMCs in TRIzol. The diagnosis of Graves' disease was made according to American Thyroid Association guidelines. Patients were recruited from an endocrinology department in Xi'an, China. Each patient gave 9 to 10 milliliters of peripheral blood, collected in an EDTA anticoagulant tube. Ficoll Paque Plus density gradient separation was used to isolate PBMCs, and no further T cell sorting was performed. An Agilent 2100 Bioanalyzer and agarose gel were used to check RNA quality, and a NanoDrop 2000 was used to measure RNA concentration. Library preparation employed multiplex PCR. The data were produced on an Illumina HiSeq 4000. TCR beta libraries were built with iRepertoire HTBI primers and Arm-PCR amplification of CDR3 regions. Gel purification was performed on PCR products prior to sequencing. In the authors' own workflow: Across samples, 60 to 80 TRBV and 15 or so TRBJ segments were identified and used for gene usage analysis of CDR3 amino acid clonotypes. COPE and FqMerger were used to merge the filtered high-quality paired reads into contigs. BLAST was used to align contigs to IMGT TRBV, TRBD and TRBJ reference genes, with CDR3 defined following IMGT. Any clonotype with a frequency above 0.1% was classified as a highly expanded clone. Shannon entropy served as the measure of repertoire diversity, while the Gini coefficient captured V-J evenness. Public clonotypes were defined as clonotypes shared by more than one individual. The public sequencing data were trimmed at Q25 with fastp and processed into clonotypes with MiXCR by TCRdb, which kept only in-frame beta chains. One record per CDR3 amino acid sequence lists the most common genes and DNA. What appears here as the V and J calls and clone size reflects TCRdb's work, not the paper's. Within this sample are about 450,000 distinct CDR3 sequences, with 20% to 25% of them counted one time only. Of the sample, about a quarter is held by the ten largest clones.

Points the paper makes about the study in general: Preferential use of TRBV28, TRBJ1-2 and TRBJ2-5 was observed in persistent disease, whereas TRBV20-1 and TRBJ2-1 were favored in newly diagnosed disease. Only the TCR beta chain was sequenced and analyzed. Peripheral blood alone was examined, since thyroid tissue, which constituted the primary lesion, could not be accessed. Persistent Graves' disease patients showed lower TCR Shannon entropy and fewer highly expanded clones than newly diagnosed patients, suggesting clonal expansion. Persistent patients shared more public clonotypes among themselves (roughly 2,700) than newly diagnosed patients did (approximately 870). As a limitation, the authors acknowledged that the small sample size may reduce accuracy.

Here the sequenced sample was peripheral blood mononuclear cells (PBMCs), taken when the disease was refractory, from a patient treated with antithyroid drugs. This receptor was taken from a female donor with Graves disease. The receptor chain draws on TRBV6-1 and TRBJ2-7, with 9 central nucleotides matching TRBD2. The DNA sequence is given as TGTGCCAGCACTGATAGGACTAGCGAGCACCCCCGCGAGCAGTACTTC. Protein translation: CASTDRTSEHPREQYF.